The rows below give T cell receptor beta chains drawn from one sample of a study of lymphopenia after photon versus proton radiotherapy. Repertoires were generated with immunoSEQ multiplex PCR, while TCRdb's copy carries only in-frame clones and drops some. The sample records around 66,000 clones, 86% being singletons. The sequences come from peripheral blood, collected from a patient treated with photon-based radiotherapy. The receptor source for this set is a man in his forties with gastric cancer. Each CDR3 is given with its conserved first and last residue. The D gene is left open where the match is weak. Clone size is stated in some rows and not others, as once, few, many or a class when expanded.

D	size	V	J	DNA	CDR3
.	.	TRBV5-1	TRBJ2-2	TGCGCCAGCAGAAATCCCCTTGGGACGGGGAACACCGGGGAGCTGTTTTTT	CASRNPLGTGNTGELFF
TRBD1	.	TRBV7-2	TRBJ1-1	TGTGCCAGCAGCCCCCTCGACAGGGTATCTGAAGCTTTCTTT	CASSPLDRVSEAFF
.	.	TRBV4-1	TRBJ2-7	TGCGCCAGCAGCCAAGAAGGCATGCGGGCTACCTACGAGCAGTACTTC	CASSQEGMRATYEQYF
TRBD1	few	TRBV4-1	TRBJ2-7	TGCGCCAGCAGCCAAGATGGGACAGGGTCTAGGAGCTCCTACGAGCAGTACTTC	CASSQDGTGSRSSYEQYF
.	.	TRBV2	TRBJ2-3	TGTGCCAGCAGCGCCGGTAGCACACGCCTCGGGGGCACAGATACGCAGTATTTT	CASSAGSTRLGGTDTQYF
.	.	TRBV4-2	TRBJ2-5	TGTGCCAGCAGCCAAGATTATGGGGGACAAGAGACCCAGTACTTC	CASSQDYGGQETQYF
.	.	TRBV5-4	TRBJ1-4	TGTGCCAGCAGCCCGGAGGTTGGGGGTAATGAAAAACTGTTTTTT	CASSPEVGGNEKLFF
.	.	TRBV7-8	TRBJ2-1	TGTGCCAGCAGCAGAGTGGGAGCCTACAATGAGCAGTTCTTC	CASSRVGAYNEQFF
.	.	TRBV11-1	TRBJ1-3	TGTGCCAGCAGCCTCGATGGAAACACCATATATTTT	CASSLDGNTIYF
TRBD1	.	TRBV7-9	TRBJ1-4	TGTGCCAGCAGCGTCGGGACAGCGGATGAAAAACTGTTTTTT	CASSVGTADEKLFF
.	.	TRBV5-5	TRBJ1-1	TGTGCCAGCAGCTTGGATGGAGCTAACACTGAAGCTTTCTTT	CASSLDGANTEAFF
.	.	TRBV7-8	TRBJ1-2	TGTGCCAGCAGCCCCCGGGACAACTCCTATGGCTACACCTTC	CASSPRDNSYGYTF
TRBD2	.	TRBV7-2	TRBJ2-7	TGTGCCAGCAGCTTCCCGGCGGGGGGCGCGGGGGAGCAGTACTTC	CASSFPAGGAGEQYF
TRBD2	once	TRBV18	TRBJ2-3	TGTGCCAGCTCACAGGGACTAGCTAGCACAGATACGCAGTATTTT	CASSQGLASTDTQYF
.	.	TRBV7-3	TRBJ1-3	TGTGCCAGCAGTTCGCATCACTCTGGAAACACCATATATTTT	CASSSHHSGNTIYF
.	.	TRBV25-1	TRBJ1-4	TGTGCCAGCAGTGGAGTTCTCGGGGGCGGGTGGGGAGAAAAACTGTTTTTT	CASSGVLGGGWGEKLFF
.	few	TRBV19	TRBJ1-6	TGTGCCAGTAGCGAGACAGGAGGGATAGGATCACCCCTCCACTTT	CASSETGGIGSPLHF
TRBD1	.	TRBV5-4	TRBJ2-7	TGTGCCAGCAGCTTGGAGGGTCTGCCAGGGGGCGGCGAGCAGTACTTC	CASSLEGLPGGGEQYF
.	.	TRBV5-6	TRBJ2-7	TGTGCCAGCAGCTCGCTGACCGATACTACCGAGCAGTACTTC	CASSSLTDTTEQYF
.	.	TRBV7-2	TRBJ2-5	TGTGCCAGCAGCTTAAGGAGGGGAGAGACCCAGTACTTC	CASSLRRGETQYF
.	.	TRBV6-5	TRBJ1-2	TGTGCCAGCAGTTACTCTACTGTACAGGGAGGAGTTGGCTACACCTTC	CASSYSTVQGGVGYTF
TRBD1	.	TRBV7-2	TRBJ2-7	TGTGCCAGTGGGCGGGACAGGGAGGGGGAGCAGTACTTC	CASGRDREGEQYF
.	.	TRBV5-5	TRBJ2-1	TGTGCCAGCAGCTTGGCCACGGGACCCTCCTACAATGAGCAGTTCTTC	CASSLATGPSYNEQFF
TRBD1	.	TRBV7-9	TRBJ1-2	TGTGCCAGCAGCCCCCGGGACAGGGGTAACTATGGCTACACCTTC	CASSPRDRGNYGYTF
.	once	TRBV25-1	TRBJ1-3	TGTGCCAGCAGTGAATATATAGGACTGGAAAACACCATATATTTT	CASSEYIGLENTIYF
.	.	TRBV2	TRBJ2-6	TGTGCCAGCACTGGACAGCCCTACTCTGGGGCCAACGTCCTGACTTTC	CASTGQPYSGANVLTF
.	.	TRBV7-2	TRBJ2-3	TGTGCCAGCAGCTTTCAGGGGCGACTTAGCACAGATACGCAGTATTTT	CASSFQGRLSTDTQYF
.	.	TRBV5-1	TRBJ2-7	TGCGCCAGCAGTCGAGACAGTGGGAGCTACGAGCAGTACTTC	CASSRDSGSYEQYF
.	.	TRBV5-1	TRBJ2-5	TGCGCCAGCAGCTTGTTAGGATATCAAGAGACCCAGTACTTC	CASSLLGYQETQYF
TRBD1	.	TRBV6-5	TRBJ1-2	TGTGCCAGCAGTCCCACAGGGGTGATTGGCTACACCTTC	CASSPTGVIGYTF
TRBD2	.	TRBV7-7	TRBJ2-7	TGTGCCAGCAGTTTAGTAGGGGAGGGAGGGTACGAGCAGTACTTC	CASSLVGEGGYEQYF
TRBD2	.	TRBV7-8	TRBJ2-1	TGTGCCAGCAGCTCCGGGGGGATTAGATACAATGAGCAGTTCTTC	CASSSGGIRYNEQFF
.	few	TRBV6-4	TRBJ2-2	TGTGCCAGCAGTAGCGGGAACACCGGGGAGCTGTTTTTT	CASSSGNTGELFF
.	.	TRBV30	TRBJ1-6	TGTGCCTGGAGTCAGAGTAAAGGTTCACCCCTCCACTTT	CAWSQSKGSPLHF
.	.	TRBV6-6	TRBJ1-3	TGTGCCAGCAGCACCCCTCGGGCCTCTGGAAACACCATATATTTT	CASSTPRASGNTIYF
.	.	TRBV28	TRBJ1-1	TGTGCCAGCAGCCCCCTCGCAGTAGTGAACACTGAAGCTTTCTTT	CASSPLAVVNTEAFF
.	.	TRBV30	TRBJ1-2	TGTGCCTGGAGTGTACACTATGGCTACACCTTC	CAWSVHYGYTF
.	.	TRBV18	TRBJ2-3	TGTGCCAGCTCTCCCGTCAAGACTAGCACAGATACGCAGTATTTT	CASSPVKTSTDTQYF
TRBD1	.	TRBV5-1	TRBJ1-1	TGCGCCAGCAGCAAGGGGACAGGGAGCACTGAAGCTTTCTTT	CASSKGTGSTEAFF
TRBD1	.	TRBV4-3	TRBJ2-5	TGCGCCAGCAGCCAACAACCAGGGGGCGGGGAGACCCAGTACTTC	CASSQQPGGGETQYF
.	.	TRBV4-1	TRBJ2-6	TGCGCCAGCAGCCAAGATTTTTTCACTAGCACCTCTGGGGCCAACGTCCTGACTTTC	CASSQDFFTSTSGANVLTF